The next 14 T cell receptor beta chains were all read from a single sample in a study. TCRdb reprocessed the RT-PCR reads with MiXCR, giving one entry per CDR3 protein. The data show around 700,000 distinct CDR3 sequences, with more than 13% seen just once and roughly 4% held by the top ten. The sample comprised memory CD4+ T cells from blood. The receptor source for this set is a female donor in good health, serving as a healthy control.

This clonotype showed up just once. V usage is TRBV6-1 and J usage is TRBJ2-2, with 9 bases identical to TRBD1. CDR3 length: 15 residues. V trimming: 6 bases; J trimming: 4 bases; junction bases outside the gene matches: 6. The V gene's germline CDR1 is MNHNS and CDR2 SASEGT. The CDR3 DNA reads TGTGCCAGCAGGGGACAGGGAGGGGGCACCGGGGAGCTGTTTTTT. It translates to CASRGQGGGTGELFF.

This clonotype was detected only a few times. This chain connects TRBV5-1 to TRBJ2-5, with unresolved D. This CDR3 spans 13 amino acids. V dropped 4 bases and J dropped 0 bases, with 7 bases sitting between them. The germline gives CDR1 SGHRS, CDR2 YFSETQ. In nucleotides, the CDR3 is TGCGCCAGCAGCCCCAGGTACCAAGAGACCCAGTACTTC. Translation: CASSPRYQETQYF.

This chain uses TRBV6-6 with TRBJ2-6; D gene ambiguous. The ends were cut back, 1 base at V and 0 bases at J, with 4 bases in the middle. Germline V gene sequence: CDR1 MNHNY, CDR2 SVGAGI (reference sequence). The CDR3 loop spans 15 amino acids. The CDR3 spells CASSYYRSGANVLTF. The CDR3, as DNA: TGTGCCAGCAGTTACTACCGCTCTGGGGCCAACGTCCTGACTTTC.

V gene TRBV5-6 combines with J gene TRBJ2-5; D is perhaps TRBD2 (6 bases). The ends were cut back, 1 base at V and 7 bases at J, with 14 bases in the middle. This CDR3 contains 14 residues. Germline V gene sequence: CDR1 SGHDT, CDR2 YYEEEE. The CDR3 DNA is TGTGCCAGCAGCTTGAGTCGACTAGGAGGGACCCAGTACTTC. This codes for CASSLSRLGGTQYF.

This sequence joins TRBV5-1 and TRBJ2-5, with TRBD1 matching 8 bases. The germline gives CDR1 SGHRS, CDR2 YFSETQ. This CDR3 has 14 amino acids. V shed 10 bases, J shed 3 bases, and the junction held 11 bases outside the gene matches. CDR3 loop: CAGSPGQGKETQYF. The CDR3 nucleotides are TGCGCCGGCTCGCCCGGACAGGGTAAAGAGACCCAGTACTTC. The variable domain in full, with the rest retrieved from reference TRBV5-1 and TRBJ2-5, is KAGVTQTPRYLIKTRGQQVTLSCSPISGHRSVSWYQQTPGQGLQFLFEYFSETQRNKGNFPGRFSGRQFSNSRSEMNVSTLELGDSALYLCAGSPGQGKETQYFGPGTRLLVL.

There are a few counts of this clonotype. V usage is TRBV5-6 and J usage is TRBJ2-5, with TRBD1 as a possible D gene (5 bases). The CDR3 has 13 amino acids. V was trimmed by 4 bases and J by 4 bases, leaving 11 bases between them. Germline assignment: CDR1 SGHDT and CDR2 YYEEEE. The CDR3, as DNA: TGTGCCAGCAGCCCTGCAGGGTTAGAGACCCAGTACTTC. Its translation is CASSPAGLETQYF.

This clonotype was detected a few times. This chain connects TRBV7-9 to TRBJ2-7; 11 bases align to TRBD2. Germline V gives CDR1 SEHNR, CDR2 FQNEAQ (reference sequence). The CDR3 consists of 17 residues. The junction had 12 bases not matched to a gene; V was cut back by 4 bases and J by 4 bases. CDR3 in DNA: TGTGCCAGCAGCTCCTCCTGGGGTAGCGGGAGGGCGTACGAGCAGTACTTC. The encoded protein is CASSSSWGSGRAYEQYF.

In this sample, this clonotype turned up many times. The CDR3 region is CASGRTSYNEQFF. The CDR3 DNA reads TGTGCCAGCGGGAGGACGTCCTACAATGAGCAGTTCTTC. This chain links TRBV10-3 with TRBJ2-1, with 8 bases fitting TRBD2. V was clipped by 10 bases and J by 1 base; unmatched bases: 3. The CDR3 consists of 13 residues. The V gene's germline CDR1 is ENHRY and CDR2 SYGVKD.

V and J are TRBV5-5 and TRBJ2-7; the D is unclear. The V gene lost 1 base and the J gene lost 6 bases, with 8 bases spanning the gap. The germline V gene encodes CDR1 SGHKS and CDR2 YYEKEE (reference sequence). The CDR3 covers 12 residues. The CDR3 nucleotides are TGTGCCAGCAGCTTGAGTAGGGCCGAGCAGTACTTC. Translating it yields CASSLSRAEQYF.

This clonotype was found a few times. The rearrangement links TRBV27 to TRBJ2-7; 13 nucleotides line up with TRBD2. The CDR3 is made up of 18 amino acids. Per the germline V gene, CDR1 is MNHEY and CDR2 is SMNVEV (reference sequence). After removal of 5 bases from V and 6 bases from J, the junction contained 16 bases not matched to a gene. The DNA of the CDR3 is TGTGCCAGCAGTCCGGAGGTAGCTCCGGGACTAGCGGGAAGCGAGCAGTACTTC. It is translated as CASSPEVAPGLAGSEQYF.

This chain links TRBV4-2 with TRBJ2-7; 7 nucleotides line up with TRBD1. Germline values: CDR1 LGHNA, CDR2 YNFKEQ. Trimming took 0 bases from V and 3 from J; bases not matched to a gene: 5. The length of the CDR3 is 15 residues. The CDR3: CASSQDRQGVYEQYF. CDR3 nucleotide sequence: TGTGCCAGCAGCCAAGATCGGCAGGGGGTCTACGAGCAGTACTTC.

A note on this clonotype: A much bigger clone sits one base away, suggesting this may be a read error. The J gene is TRBJ2-2, the V gene TRBV15; TRBD1 matches 7 bases. Germline CDR1 is LNHNV and CDR2 is YYDKDF (reference sequence). The CDR3 is 15 amino acids. This CDR3 is CASLNDRANTEELFF. DNA for the CDR3: TGTGCCTCACTAAACGACAGGGCTAACACCGAGGAGCTGTTTTTT. The full variable domain, with the rest looked up from reference TRBV15 and TRBJ2-2, is DAMVIQNPRYQVTQFGKPVTLSCSQTLNHNVMYWYQQKSSQAPKLLFHYYDKDFNNEADTPDNFQSRRPNTSFCFLDIRSPGLGDTAMYLCASLNDRANTEELFFGEGSRLTVL.

This clonotype appeared many times. The gene calls are TRBV27 and TRBJ2-7, with TRBD2 identical over 10 bases. In germline, CDR1 is MNHEY, CDR2 SMNVEV (reference sequence). The V segment lost 2 bases and the J segment 5 bases; nucleotides outside the gene matches: 6. There are 15 residues in the CDR3. The CDR3: CASSLVLAGVNEQYF. The CDR3 DNA reads TGTGCCAGCAGTTTAGTCCTAGCGGGAGTTAACGAGCAGTACTTC.

This chain uses TRBV20-1 with TRBJ2-3; a weak D match, TRBD2 (6 bases). Trimming removed 3 bases at V and 1 base at J, with 11 bases between. Germline CDR1 DFQATT, CDR2 SNEGSKA (reference sequence). The CDR3 spans 14 residues. The CDR3 coding sequence is TGCAGTGCTAGGGAGGGACTTCGCACAGATACGCAGTATTTT. It codes for CSAREGLRTDTQYF.